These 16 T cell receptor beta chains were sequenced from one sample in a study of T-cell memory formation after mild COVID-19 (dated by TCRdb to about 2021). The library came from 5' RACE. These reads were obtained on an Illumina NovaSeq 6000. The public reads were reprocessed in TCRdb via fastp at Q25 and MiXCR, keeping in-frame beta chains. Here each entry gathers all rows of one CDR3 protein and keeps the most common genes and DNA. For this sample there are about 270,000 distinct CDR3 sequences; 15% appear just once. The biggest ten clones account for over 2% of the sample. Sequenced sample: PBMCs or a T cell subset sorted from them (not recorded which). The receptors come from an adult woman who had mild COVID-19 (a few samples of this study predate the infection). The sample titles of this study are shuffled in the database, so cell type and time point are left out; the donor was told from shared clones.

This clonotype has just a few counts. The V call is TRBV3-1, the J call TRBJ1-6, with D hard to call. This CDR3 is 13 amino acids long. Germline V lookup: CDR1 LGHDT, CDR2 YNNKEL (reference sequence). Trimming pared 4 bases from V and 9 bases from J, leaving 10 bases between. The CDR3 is CASSRGPRSPLHF. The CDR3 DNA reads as TGTGCCAGCAGCCGGGGTCCCCGTTCACCCCTCCACTTT.

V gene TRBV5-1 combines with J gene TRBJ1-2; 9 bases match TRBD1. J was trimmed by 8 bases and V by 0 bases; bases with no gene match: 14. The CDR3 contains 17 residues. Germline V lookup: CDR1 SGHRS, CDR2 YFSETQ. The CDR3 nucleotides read TGCGCCAGCAGCTTGGCGGGGACAGGGTCTTTGTTGCGGGGCTACACCTTC. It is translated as CASSLAGTGSLLRGYTF.

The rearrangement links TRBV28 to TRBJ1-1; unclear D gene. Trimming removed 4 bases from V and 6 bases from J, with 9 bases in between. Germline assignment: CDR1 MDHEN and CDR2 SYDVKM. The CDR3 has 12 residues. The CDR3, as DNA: TGTGCCAGCAGTTCAGTGGAGGCTGAAGCTTTCTTT. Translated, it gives CASSSVEAEAFF.

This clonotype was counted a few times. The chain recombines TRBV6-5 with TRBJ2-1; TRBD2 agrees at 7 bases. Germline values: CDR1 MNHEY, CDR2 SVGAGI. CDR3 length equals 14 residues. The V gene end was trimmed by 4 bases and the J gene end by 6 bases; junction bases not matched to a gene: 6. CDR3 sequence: CASSWGRAGNEQFF. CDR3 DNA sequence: TGTGCCAGCAGTTGGGGGAGGGCCGGCAATGAGCAGTTCTTC.

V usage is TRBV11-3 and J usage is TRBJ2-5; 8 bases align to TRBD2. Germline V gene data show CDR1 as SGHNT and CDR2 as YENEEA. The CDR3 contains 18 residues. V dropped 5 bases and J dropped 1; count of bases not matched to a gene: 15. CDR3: CASSPPAPTSGTQETQYF. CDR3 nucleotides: TGTGCCAGCAGCCCGCCCGCCCCAACTAGCGGTACCCAAGAGACCCAGTACTTC.

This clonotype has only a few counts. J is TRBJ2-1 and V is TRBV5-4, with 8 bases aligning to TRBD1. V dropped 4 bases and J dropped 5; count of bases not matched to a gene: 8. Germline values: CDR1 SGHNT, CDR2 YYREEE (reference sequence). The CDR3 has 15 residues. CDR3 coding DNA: TGTGCCAGCAGCCGAGGACAGGGACGAAACAATGAGCAGTTCTTC. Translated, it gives CASSRGQGRNNEQFF.

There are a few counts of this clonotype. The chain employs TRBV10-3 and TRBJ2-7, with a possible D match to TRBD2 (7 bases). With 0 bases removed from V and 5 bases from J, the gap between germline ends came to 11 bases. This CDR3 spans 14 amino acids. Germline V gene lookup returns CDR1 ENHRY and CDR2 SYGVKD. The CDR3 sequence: CAISESTGGDEQYF. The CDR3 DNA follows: TGTGCCATCAGTGAGTCGACGGGGGGCGACGAGCAGTACTTC.

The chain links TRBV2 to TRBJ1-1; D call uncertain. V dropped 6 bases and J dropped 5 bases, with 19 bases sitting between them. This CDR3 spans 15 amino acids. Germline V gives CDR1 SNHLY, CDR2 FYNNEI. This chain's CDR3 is CASRGSGGRRTEAFF. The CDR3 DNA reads TGTGCCAGCAGAGGTTCGGGTGGCCGGCGAACTGAAGCTTTCTTT.

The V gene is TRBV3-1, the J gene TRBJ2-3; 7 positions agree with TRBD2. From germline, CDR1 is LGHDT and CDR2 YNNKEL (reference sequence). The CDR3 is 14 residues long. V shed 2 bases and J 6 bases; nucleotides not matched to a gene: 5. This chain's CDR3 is CASSQIRGGDTQYF. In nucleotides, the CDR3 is TGTGCCAGCAGCCAAATAAGGGGAGGGGATACGCAGTATTTT.

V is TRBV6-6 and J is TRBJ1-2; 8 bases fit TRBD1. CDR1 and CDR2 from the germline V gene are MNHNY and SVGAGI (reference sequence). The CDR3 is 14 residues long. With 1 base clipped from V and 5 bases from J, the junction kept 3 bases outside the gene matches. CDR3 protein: CASSYFDRGYGYTF. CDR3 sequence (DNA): TGTGCCAGCAGTTACTTCGACAGGGGATATGGCTACACCTTC.

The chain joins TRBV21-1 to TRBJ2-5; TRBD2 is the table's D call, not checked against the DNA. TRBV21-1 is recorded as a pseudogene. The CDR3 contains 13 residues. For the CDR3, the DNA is TGTGCCGGACTAGCGGAACTTCAAGAGACCCAGTACTTC. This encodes CAGLAELQETQYF.

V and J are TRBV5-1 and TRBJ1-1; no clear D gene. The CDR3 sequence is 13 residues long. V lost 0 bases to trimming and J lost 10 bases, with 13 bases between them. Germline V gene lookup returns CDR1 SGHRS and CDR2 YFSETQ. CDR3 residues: CASSLDLGFGAFF. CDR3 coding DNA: TGCGCCAGCAGCTTGGATTTGGGGTTTGGAGCTTTCTTT.

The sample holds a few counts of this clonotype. The CDR3 region is CASTPGQYNSPLHF. The CDR3 DNA reads TGTGCCAGCACCCCGGGACAATATAATTCACCCCTCCACTTT. The chain carries TRBV12-3 or TRBV12-4 and TRBJ1-6; D might be TRBD1 (6 bases). This CDR3 has 14 amino acids. Trimming stripped 7 bases from V and 4 bases from J, with 11 bases between.

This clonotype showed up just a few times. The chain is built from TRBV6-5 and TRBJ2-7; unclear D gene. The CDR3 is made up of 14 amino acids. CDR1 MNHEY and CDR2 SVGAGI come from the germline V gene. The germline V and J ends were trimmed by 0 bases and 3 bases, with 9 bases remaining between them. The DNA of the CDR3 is TGTGCCAGCAGTTACTCAGGACGGAGCTACGAGCAGTACTTC. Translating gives CASSYSGRSYEQYF.

CDR3 sequence: CASSDSGGARSEQYF. The CDR3, as DNA: TGTGCCAGCAGCGACAGCGGGGGGGCCAGGAGCGAGCAGTACTTC. The chain recombines TRBV25-1 with TRBJ2-7, with 10 nucleotides matching TRBD2. Trimming took 6 bases from V and 6 from J; bases not matched to a gene: 11. This CDR3 spans 15 amino acids. In germline, CDR1 is MGHDK, CDR2 SYGVNS.

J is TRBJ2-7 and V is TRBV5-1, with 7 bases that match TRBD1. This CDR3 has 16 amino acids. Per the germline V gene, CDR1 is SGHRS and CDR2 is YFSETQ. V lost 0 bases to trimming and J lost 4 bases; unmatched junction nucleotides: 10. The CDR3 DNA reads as TGCGCCAGCAGCTTGGGACACCGGGACAGTATTTACGAGCAGTACTTC. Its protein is CASSLGHRDSIYEQYF. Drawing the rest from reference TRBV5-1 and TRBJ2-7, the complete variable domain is KAGVTQTPRYLIKTRGQQVTLSCSPISGHRSVSWYQQTPGQGLQFLFEYFSETQRNKGNFPGRFSGRQFSNSRSEMNVSTLELGDSALYLCASSLGHRDSIYEQYFGPGTRLTVT.